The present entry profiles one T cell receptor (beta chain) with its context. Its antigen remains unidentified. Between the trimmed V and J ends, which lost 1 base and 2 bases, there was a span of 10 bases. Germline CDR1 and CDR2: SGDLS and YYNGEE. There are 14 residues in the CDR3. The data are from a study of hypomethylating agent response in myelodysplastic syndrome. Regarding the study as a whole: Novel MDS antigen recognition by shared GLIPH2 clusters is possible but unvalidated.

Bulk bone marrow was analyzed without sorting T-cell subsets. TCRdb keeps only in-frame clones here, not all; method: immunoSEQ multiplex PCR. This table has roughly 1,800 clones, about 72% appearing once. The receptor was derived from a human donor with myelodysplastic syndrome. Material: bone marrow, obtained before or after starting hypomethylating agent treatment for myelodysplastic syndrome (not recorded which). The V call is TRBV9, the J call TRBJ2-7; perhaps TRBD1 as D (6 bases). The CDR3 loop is CASSVYDRPYEQYF. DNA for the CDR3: TGTGCCAGCAGCGTATACGACAGGCCCTACGAGCAGTACTTC.